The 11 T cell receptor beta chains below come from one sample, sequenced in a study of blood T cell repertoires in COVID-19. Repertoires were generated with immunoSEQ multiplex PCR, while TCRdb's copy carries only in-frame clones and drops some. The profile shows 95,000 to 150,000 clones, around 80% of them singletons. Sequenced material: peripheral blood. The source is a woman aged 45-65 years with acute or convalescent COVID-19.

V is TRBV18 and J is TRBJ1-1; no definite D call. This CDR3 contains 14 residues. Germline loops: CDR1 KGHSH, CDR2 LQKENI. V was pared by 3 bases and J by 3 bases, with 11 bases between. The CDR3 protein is CASSPNRRDTEAFF. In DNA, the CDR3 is TGTGCCAGCTCACCCAACCGGAGGGACACTGAAGCTTTCTTT. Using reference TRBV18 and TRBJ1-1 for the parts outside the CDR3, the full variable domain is NAGVMQNPRHLVRRRGQEARLRCSPMKGHSHVYWYRQLPEEGLKFMVYLQKENIIDESGMPKERFSAEFPKEGPSILRIQQVVRGDSAAYFCASSPNRRDTEAFFGQGTRLTVV.

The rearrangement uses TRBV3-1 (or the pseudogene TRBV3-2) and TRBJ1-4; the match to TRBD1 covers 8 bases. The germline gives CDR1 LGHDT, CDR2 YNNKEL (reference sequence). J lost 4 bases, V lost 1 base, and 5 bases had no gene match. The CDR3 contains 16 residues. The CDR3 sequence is CASSQGFGTGNEKLFF. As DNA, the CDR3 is TGTGCCAGCAGCCAAGGTTTCGGGACAGGTAATGAAAAACTGTTTTTT.

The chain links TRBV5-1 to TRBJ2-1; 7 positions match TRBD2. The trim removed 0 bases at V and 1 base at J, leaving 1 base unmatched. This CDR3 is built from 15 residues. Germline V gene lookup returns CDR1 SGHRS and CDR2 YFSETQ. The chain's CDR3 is CASSLDGGSYNEQFF. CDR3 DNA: TGCGCCAGCAGCTTGGACGGGGGGTCCTACAATGAGCAGTTCTTC.

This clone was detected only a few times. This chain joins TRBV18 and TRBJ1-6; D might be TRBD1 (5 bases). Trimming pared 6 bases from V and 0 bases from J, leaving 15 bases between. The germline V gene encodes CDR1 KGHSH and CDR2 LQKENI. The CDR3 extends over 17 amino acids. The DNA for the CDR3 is TGTGCCAGCTCGCGGGACCGCCCTAGCTCCTATAATTCACCCCTCCACTTT. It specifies CASSRDRPSSYNSPLHF.

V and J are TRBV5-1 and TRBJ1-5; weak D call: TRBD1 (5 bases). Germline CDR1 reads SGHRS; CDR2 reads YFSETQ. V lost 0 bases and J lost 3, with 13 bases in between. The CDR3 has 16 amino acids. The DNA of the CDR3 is TGCGCCAGCAGCTTGGAACCCAGGGATCACAATCAGCCCCAGCATTTT. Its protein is CASSLEPRDHNQPQHF.

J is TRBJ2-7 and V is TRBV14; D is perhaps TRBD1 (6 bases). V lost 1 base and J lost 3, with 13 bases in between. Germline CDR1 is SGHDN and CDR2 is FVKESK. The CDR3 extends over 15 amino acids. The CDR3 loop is CASSQVGRGFYEQYF. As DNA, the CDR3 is TGTGCCAGCAGCCAAGTAGGCAGGGGTTTCTACGAGCAGTACTTC.

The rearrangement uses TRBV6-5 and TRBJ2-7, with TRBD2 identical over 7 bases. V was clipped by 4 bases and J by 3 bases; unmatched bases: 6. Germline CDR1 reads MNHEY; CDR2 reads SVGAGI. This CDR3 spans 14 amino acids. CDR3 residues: CASSFSGGLYEQYF. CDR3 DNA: TGTGCCAGCAGTTTTTCGGGAGGCCTCTACGAGCAGTACTTC.

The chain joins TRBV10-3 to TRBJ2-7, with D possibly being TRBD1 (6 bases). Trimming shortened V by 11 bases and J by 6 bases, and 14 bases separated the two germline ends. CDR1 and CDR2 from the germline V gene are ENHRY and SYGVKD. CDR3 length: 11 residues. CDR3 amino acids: CASQGLAEQYF. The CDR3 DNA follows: TGTGCCTCCCAGGGGCTCGCCGAGCAGTACTTC.

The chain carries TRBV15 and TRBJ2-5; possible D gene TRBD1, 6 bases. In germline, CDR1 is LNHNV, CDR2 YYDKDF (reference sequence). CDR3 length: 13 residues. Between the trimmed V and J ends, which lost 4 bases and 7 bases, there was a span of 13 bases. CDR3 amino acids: CATSIQGFGTQYF. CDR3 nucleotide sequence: TGTGCCACCAGCATCCAGGGGTTTGGGACCCAGTACTTC.

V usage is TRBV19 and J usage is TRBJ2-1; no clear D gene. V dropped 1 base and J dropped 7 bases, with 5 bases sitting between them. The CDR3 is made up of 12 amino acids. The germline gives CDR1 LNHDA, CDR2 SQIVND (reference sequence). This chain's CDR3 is CASSIVSNEQFF. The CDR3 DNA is TGTGCCAGTAGTATAGTTAGTAATGAGCAGTTCTTC.

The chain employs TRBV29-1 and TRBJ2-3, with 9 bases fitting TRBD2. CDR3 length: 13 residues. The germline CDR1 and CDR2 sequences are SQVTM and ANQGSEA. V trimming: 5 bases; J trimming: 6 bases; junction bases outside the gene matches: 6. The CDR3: CSVRAGGVDTQYF. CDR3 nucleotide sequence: TGCAGCGTTCGTGCGGGAGGGGTGGATACGCAGTATTTT.